The rows below give T cell receptor beta chains drawn from one sample of a study of blood T cell repertoires in COVID-19. TCRdb's table, derived via immunoSEQ multiplex PCR, lists solely in-frame clones and lacks some. The sample has a few hundred thousand clones, over 75% seen once. The sample taken for sequencing was peripheral blood. These receptors came from a human donor in a cohort sampled during active COVID-19. Each CDR3 is given with its conserved first and last residue. Fields, in order: J gene, D gene, V gene, clone size, CDR3 DNA, CDR3 protein. The D gene is left open where the match is weak. Clone size is given for some rows only: seen once, a few or many times, or a class if the clone is expanded.

TRBJ2-3,TRBD2,TRBV18,few,TGTGCCAGCTCCGTAGCGGGGCAGAGCACAGATACGCAGTATTTT,CASSVAGQSTDTQYF
TRBJ1-5,-,TRBV15,few,TGTGCCACCAGCAGAGATCCGGGGCAGCCCCAGCATTTT,CATSRDPGQPQHF
TRBJ1-6,-,TRBV9,-,TGTGCCAGCAGCGTAGGGTCACTAACAGGGTTTGGTTCACCCCTCCACTTT,CASSVGSLTGFGSPLHF
TRBJ2-6,-,TRBV4-1,-,TGCGCCAGCAGCCAAGAACAAGTAACAGTGTCTGGGGCCAACGTCCTGACTTTC,CASSQEQVTVSGANVLTF
TRBJ2-7,-,TRBV7-2,-,TGTGCCAGCAGCTTAGACAGGCAGCCCTCCTACGAGCAGTACTTC,CASSLDRQPSYEQYF
TRBJ1-5,-,TRBV19,-,TGTGCCAGTAGCTACCAGGTTAATAGCAATCAGCCCCAGCATTTT,CASSYQVNSNQPQHF
TRBJ2-5,TRBD1,TRBV7-2,-,TGTGCCAGCAGCTCCCGAACTGGACAGGGAGGAGGGACCCAGTACTTC,CASSSRTGQGGGTQYF
TRBJ1-1,TRBD1,TRBV12-3/TRBV12-4,-,TGTGCCAGCAGTTTGGACAGGGACACTGAAGCTTTCTTT,CASSLDRDTEAFF
TRBJ1-2,TRBD1,TRBV10-3,-,TGTGCCATCACCCCGGGACAGGGCTCCTATGGCTACACCTTC,CAITPGQGSYGYTF
TRBJ1-2,TRBD1,TRBV11-2,-,TGTGCCAGCAGCTTACGACAGGGGGATAACTATGGCTACACCTTC,CASSLRQGDNYGYTF
TRBJ2-7,-,TRBV9,once,TGTGCCAGCAGCGTGTACCGGACAGCTTATCCGTTACTAGCGAATAACTACGAGCAGTACTTC,CASSVYRTAYPLLANNYEQYF
TRBJ1-6,TRBD1,TRBV10-3,once,TGTGCCATCGGGGGGACGGACAGGGGGTCCTCACCCCTCCACTTT,CAIGGTDRGSSPLHF
TRBJ1-3,-,TRBV7-9,-,TGTGCCAGCAGCATCGCGGGAGGGACCATATATTTT,CASSIAGGTIYF
TRBJ2-7,TRBD1,TRBV2,-,TGTGCCAGCAGCCAACAGGGGAACGAGCAGTACTTC,CASSQQGNEQYF
TRBJ1-5,-,TRBV28,-,TGTGCCAGCAGGACCAAACGGGTGAATCAGCCCCAGCATTTT,CASRTKRVNQPQHF
TRBJ1-2,-,TRBV5-4,-,TGTGCCAGCAGCTTGGGCGACAACAGGGTGAACTATGGCTACACCTTC,CASSLGDNRVNYGYTF
TRBJ2-1,TRBD2,TRBV20-1,-,TGCAGTGCTAGTAGTTTGGCGGGAGGCTACAATGAGCAGTTCTTC,CSASSLAGGYNEQFF
TRBJ2-7,TRBD2,TRBV27,-,TGTGCCAGCAGTTATCGTAGCGGGAGCGACGAGCAGTACTTC,CASSYRSGSDEQYF
TRBJ1-2,TRBD1,TRBV19,-,TGTGCCAGTAGTCCCCCTCCGGGGACAGCAAACTATGGCTACACCTTC,CASSPPPGTANYGYTF
TRBJ2-7,-,TRBV6-5,-,TGTGCCAGCATCACCGACAGTTTCTACGAGCAGTACTTC,CASITDSFYEQYF
TRBJ2-1,-,TRBV4-3,-,TGCGCCAGCAGCCAAGATCATCAGAGGGTCCCTAAGGATGAGCAGTTCTTC,CASSQDHQRVPKDEQFF
TRBJ2-1,-,TRBV25-1,-,TGTGCCAGCAGTGACGCGACGGGAAAGGACTACAATGAGCAGTTCTTC,CASSDATGKDYNEQFF
TRBJ2-7,TRBD2,TRBV9,-,TGTGCCAGCAGCGCGGGACTAGCGGACTACGAGCAGTACTTC,CASSAGLADYEQYF
TRBJ1-4,-,TRBV9,-,TGTGCCAGCAGCGTAGAGGGCAGGGGACGATCTAATGAAAAACTGTTTTTT,CASSVEGRGRSNEKLFF
TRBJ2-7,-,TRBV7-9,-,TGTGCCAGCGGCGAGCGCACCTACGAGCAGTACTTC,CASGERTYEQYF
TRBJ1-1,TRBD1,TRBV5-4,-,TGTGCCAGCAGCCCGAGGACAGGGACAAACACTGAAGCTTTCTTT,CASSPRTGTNTEAFF
TRBJ2-5,-,TRBV23-1,-,TGCGCCAGCAGTCATGCTTTTGGGGTTTCGGGGAACCAAGAGACCCAGTACTTC,CASSHAFGVSGNQETQYF
TRBJ2-3,-,TRBV5-1,-,TGCGCCAGCAGCTCGGGGGCTAGCGGAGATACGCAGTATTTT,CASSSGASGDTQYF
TRBJ2-7,TRBD2,TRBV4-2,once,TGTGCCAGCAGCCCCCGCGGGGGGTTCTACGAGCAGTACTTC,CASSPRGGFYEQYF
TRBJ2-7,TRBD1,TRBV5-1,few,TGCGCCAGCAGCCAAAGACAGGGGGGAACCTACGAGCAGTACTTC,CASSQRQGGTYEQYF
TRBJ1-2,-,TRBV18,-,TGTGCCAGCTCACCAAGCGTTATCGGGGTGGATGGCTACACCTTC,CASSPSVIGVDGYTF
TRBJ2-7,-,TRBV28,-,TGTGCCACCGGGGGACAGTATACCTACGAGCAGTACTTC,CATGGQYTYEQYF
TRBJ1-5,-,TRBV7-8,-,TGTGCCAGCAGCTTAGTGGGGGGGGGAGTGTCACAGCCCCAGCATTTT,CASSLVGGGVSQPQHF
TRBJ1-4,-,TRBV7-2,once,TGTGCTAGCAGCTTAAAGGACTCTGGCTTAAGTAATGAAAAACTGTTTTTT,CASSLKDSGLSNEKLFF
TRBJ1-6,-,TRBV7-2,-,TGTGCCAGCAGCTTAGAAGGGGGTGGTCAATCACCCCTCCACTTT,CASSLEGGGQSPLHF
TRBJ1-5,-,TRBV28,-,TGTGCCAGCCGGGGGGGCAATCAGCCCCAGCATTTT,CASRGGNQPQHF
TRBJ2-7,-,TRBV5-4,-,TGTGCCAGCAGCGGGGGAGGAGTTTTGCCCCCCTTTTTC,CASSGGGVLPPFF
TRBJ1-5,-,TRBV5-6,-,TGTGCCAGCTCAGCTTGGGGGGGGGTTTATCAGCCCCAGCATTTT,CASSAWGGVYQPQHF
TRBJ2-7,TRBD2,TRBV10-3,-,TGTGCCATCAGTGATTCAGCGGTTGTTAGCGGGAGGGCCGAGCAGTACTTC,CAISDSAVVSGRAEQYF
TRBJ2-7,-,TRBV6-2/TRBV6-3,-,TGTGCCAGCAGTCGCGCAAACTACGAGCAGTACTTC,CASSRANYEQYF
TRBJ2-5,-,TRBV7-9,-,TGTGCCAGCAGCCAGGACAGCAATAAAGAGACCCAGTACTTC,CASSQDSNKETQYF
TRBJ1-2,TRBD1,TRBV18,-,TGTGCCAGCTCAGCGACAGGGGGTGACTATGGCTACACCTTC,CASSATGGDYGYTF
TRBJ2-7,-,TRBV13,-,TGTGCCAGCAGCCAGAACCGGGACTTTGTCTACGAGCAGTACTTC,CASSQNRDFVYEQYF
TRBJ2-7,TRBD1,TRBV7-9,-,TGTGCCAGCAGCAAAGGACAGGGGTTCGACGAGCAGTACTTC,CASSKGQGFDEQYF
TRBJ2-5,-,TRBV18,-,TGTGCCAGCTCACCGTCCAGGGGGGAAGAGACCCAGTACTTC,CASSPSRGEETQYF
TRBJ2-4,-,TRBV6-5,-,TGTGCCAGCAGTTACTCGAGGCAGGGCAACATTCAGTACTTC,CASSYSRQGNIQYF
TRBJ1-1,-,TRBV14,-,TGTGCCAGCAGCCAAGTTGCAGGGGCGATTTGGGACACTGAAGCTTTCTTT,CASSQVAGAIWDTEAFF
TRBJ2-1,TRBD2,TRBV10-3,-,TGTGCCATCAGTGAAAGCCAGGGATGGGGAGGGGAGCAGTTCTTC,CAISESQGWGGEQFF
TRBJ2-1,TRBD2,TRBV27,-,TGTGCCAGCAGTTTATTCCCCGGGATAGCGGGGGGGAATGAGCAGTTCTTC,CASSLFPGIAGGNEQFF
TRBJ1-2,-,TRBV2,-,TGTGCCAGCAGTGGGTCCCGGCAGGGTACTAACTATGGCTACACCTTC,CASSGSRQGTNYGYTF
TRBJ2-7,-,TRBV9,-,TGTGCCAGCACCCAGACTTACGGCTCCTACGAGCAGTACTTC,CASTQTYGSYEQYF
TRBJ1-2,TRBD1,TRBV9,few,TGTGCCAGCAGCGTAGCCCCGGGACAGGGGGCAACTGGCTACACCTTC,CASSVAPGQGATGYTF
TRBJ1-1,TRBD1,TRBV30,-,TGTGCCTGGGAACAGGGGGTAGGAACTGAAGCTTTCTTT,CAWEQGVGTEAFF
TRBJ2-7,-,TRBV7-8,-,TGTGCCAGCAGCTTAGAACAGGGTGACGAGCAGTACTTC,CASSLEQGDEQYF
TRBJ1-1,-,TRBV6-6,-,TGTGCCAGCAGTTACCCAGGGAACACTGAAGCTTTCTTT,CASSYPGNTEAFF